The 27 T cell receptor beta chains presented below share a single source sample, sequenced in a study of blood T cell repertoires in COVID-19 (dated by TCRdb to between 2020 and 2021). The library came from the immunoSEQ multiplex PCR assay. TCRdb holds this immuneACCESS table with in-frame rearrangements only. Some clones are missing; in checked studies, unresolved V genes explain under half, and the rest has no known cause. Across this sample there are some 180,000 clones, with around 86% seen only once. The ten largest clones represent about 2.6% of the sample. Sequencing was done on a sample of peripheral blood. The source of these receptors is a woman aged 80 or over with COVID-19, enrolled during active disease.

This clone was observed a few times. This chain connects TRBV29-1 to TRBJ1-5; D remains unclear. The CDR3 spans 14 residues. Trimming took off 4 bases at V and 2 bases at J, with 12 bases between the two ends. CDR1 and CDR2 (germline): SQVTM, ANQGSEA. CDR3 nucleotide sequence: TGCAGCGTTGTGGAGGTCGGTGGCAATCAGCCCCAGCATTTT. Translating gives CSVVEVGGNQPQHF.

The chain has TRBV5-8 and TRBJ2-3; 8 nucleotides line up with TRBD2. Trimming removed 3 bases from V and 2 bases from J; junction bases left unmatched: 11. The CDR3 loop spans 17 amino acids. Germline CDR1 reads SGHTS; CDR2 reads YDEGEE. CDR3 amino acids: CASSSGWAGGLTDTQYF. The CDR3 bases are TGTGCCAGCAGCTCGGGCTGGGCGGGAGGCCTCACAGATACGCAGTATTTT.

The chain employs TRBV7-2 and TRBJ2-7, with D maybe TRBD1 (6 bases). V lost 3 bases, J lost 0 bases, and 12 bases lay in between. CDR3 size: 15 residues. Germline CDR1 reads SGHTA; CDR2 reads FQGNSA. The DNA of the CDR3 is TGTGCCAGCAGCTTGGGGGCAGCGAGCTCCTACGAGCAGTACTTC. It codes for CASSLGAASSYEQYF. The full variable domain, in which reference TRBV7-2 and TRBJ2-7 provide the parts outside the CDR3, is GAGVSQSPSNKVTEKGKDVELRCDPISGHTALYWYRQSLGQGLEFLIYFQGNSAPDKSGLPSDRFSAERTGGSVSTLTIQRTQQEDSAVYLCASSLGAASSYEQYFGPGTRLTVT.

This chain connects TRBV19 to TRBJ2-6; TRBD2 matches 12 bases. The CDR3 runs 19 residues. In germline, CDR1 is LNHDA, CDR2 SQIVND (reference sequence). V gave up 5 bases and J gave up 4 bases; unmatched junction bases: 12. The CDR3 DNA reads TGTGCCAGTAGTGTAAAGACTAGCGGGAGATCATCCGGGGCCAACGTCCTGACTTTC. Translated, it gives CASSVKTSGRSSGANVLTF. Using reference TRBV19 and TRBJ2-6 for the parts outside the CDR3, the full variable domain is DGGITQSPKYLFRKEGQNVTLSCEQNLNHDAMYWYRQDPGQGLRLIYYSQIVNDFQKGDIAEGYSVSREKKESFPLTVTSAQKNPTAFYLCASSVKTSGRSSGANVLTFGAGSRLTVL.

The genes are TRBV6-5 and TRBJ2-5; the match to TRBD1 covers 8 bases. Looked up from germline, CDR1 is MNHEY and CDR2 is SVGAGI. The V segment lost 5 bases and the J segment 5 bases; nucleotides outside the gene matches: 10. The CDR3 covers 15 residues. Here the CDR3 DNA reads TGTGCCAGCAGTAAAAACAGGGGGACCGGGGAGACCCAGTACTTC. Translating it yields CASSKNRGTGETQYF.

The chain is built from TRBV5-8 and TRBJ1-2, with 11 positions matching TRBD1. The V segment lost 3 bases and the J segment 4 bases; nucleotides outside the gene matches: 5. CDR3 length: 15 residues. Germline V lookup: CDR1 SGHTS, CDR2 YDEGEE. CDR3 coding DNA: TGTGCCAGCAGCTGGGGGACAGGGGGATTCTATGGCTACACCTTC. Protein product: CASSWGTGGFYGYTF.

This chain joins TRBV7-8 and TRBJ2-4, with TRBD2 identical over 9 bases. The CDR3 runs to 15 residues. Germline V gives CDR1 SGHVS, CDR2 FQNEAQ. Trimming removed 5 bases from V and 8 bases from J; junction bases left unmatched: 10. Written as DNA, the CDR3 is TGTGCCAGCAGCACCCGACTAGCGGCGGGGGACATTCAGTACTTC. It codes for CASSTRLAAGDIQYF.

This chain connects TRBV19 to TRBJ2-7; a possible D gene is TRBD1 (5 bases). The CDR3 loop spans 15 amino acids. Per germline, CDR1 LNHDA and CDR2 SQIVND (reference sequence). Trimming took off 4 bases at V and 2 bases at J, with 15 bases between the two ends. The CDR3 bases are TGTGCCAGTAGTACGACGGTACAGGCGGCCTACGAGCAGTACTTC. This sequence encodes CASSTTVQAAYEQYF.

The chain links TRBV10-2 to TRBJ2-1; 10 bases are a match to TRBD2. With 8 bases clipped from V and 7 bases from J, the junction kept 11 bases outside the gene matches. CDR3 length: 15 amino acids. The germline gives CDR1 WSHSY, CDR2 SAAADI. The CDR3 here is CASGGPSGRLNEQFF. Written as DNA, the CDR3 is TGCGCCAGCGGAGGGCCTAGCGGGAGATTAAATGAGCAGTTCTTC.

This clone was detected once. The J gene is TRBJ1-2, the V gene TRBV5-1, with TRBD1 matching 9 bases. Trimming at V came to 4 bases and at J to 3 bases, leaving 4 bases not matched to a gene. The germline gives CDR1 SGHRS, CDR2 YFSETQ. The CDR3 runs 14 residues. The CDR3 DNA reads as TGCGCCAGCAGCGGGGGACAGGGAGACTATGGCTACACCTTC. Its translation: CASSGGQGDYGYTF.

The chain joins TRBV7-9 to TRBJ1-5, with D perhaps matching TRBD1 (6 bases). Between the trimmed V and J ends, which lost 3 bases and 4 bases, there was a span of 10 bases. The CDR3 length is 14 residues. Looked up from germline, CDR1 is SEHNR and CDR2 is FQNEAQ (reference sequence). This CDR3 is CASSLAGVNQPQHF. As DNA, the CDR3 is TGTGCCAGCAGCTTGGCAGGGGTAAATCAGCCCCAGCATTTT.

This clone showed up just once. The chain is built from TRBV7-6 and TRBJ2-7; D is uncertain. This CDR3 has 15 residues. Trimming cost V 2 bases and J 0 bases, with 11 bases left between them. The germline gives CDR1 SGHVS, CDR2 FNYEAQ. This CDR3 reads CASSLRHPSSYEQYF. The CDR3 DNA follows: TGTGCCAGCAGCTTACGACACCCGAGCTCCTACGAGCAGTACTTC.

The chain joins TRBV28 to TRBJ2-7, with 7 bases identical to TRBD1. The V gene end was trimmed by 6 bases and the J gene end by 2 bases; junction bases not matched to a gene: 10. The CDR3 totals 15 residues. Germline V lookup: CDR1 MDHEN, CDR2 SYDVKM. DNA for the CDR3: TGTGCCAGCAGCCAAATCCCTCAGGGGGCCTACGAGCAGTACTTC. Residues: CASSQIPQGAYEQYF. Based on the CDR3 plus reference TRBV28 and TRBJ2-7, the full variable domain is DVKVTQSSRYLVKRTGEKVFLECVQDMDHENMFWYRQDPGLGLRLIYFSYDVKMKEKGDIPEGYSVSREKKERFSLILESASTNQTSMYLCASSQIPQGAYEQYFGPGTRLTVT.

This chain uses TRBV24-1 with TRBJ1-2; the D gene is possibly TRBD1 (6 bases). Looked up from germline, CDR1 is KGHDR and CDR2 is SFDVKD. The V end lost 4 bases, the J end lost 6 bases, and 8 bases lay between the germline ends. This CDR3 is 12 amino acids long. CDR3 DNA: TGTGCCACCAGTGAACCAGGGGATGGCTACACCTTC. This sequence encodes CATSEPGDGYTF.

The V call is TRBV7-9, the J call TRBJ1-4; D is undetermined. The CDR3 runs to 14 residues. The germline gives CDR1 SEHNR, CDR2 FQNEAQ (reference sequence). Trimming took 5 bases from V and 3 from J, leaving 10 bases between them. CDR3 sequence reads: CASSPGRPNEKLFF. CDR3 coding DNA: TGTGCCAGCAGCCCAGGCAGGCCTAATGAAAAACTGTTTTTT.

This clone appeared once. This rearrangement joins TRBV6-6 to TRBJ2-5; 10 bases map to TRBD1. The CDR3 totals 16 residues. The V gene's germline CDR1 is MNHNY and CDR2 SVGAGI (reference sequence). V shed 7 bases and J 2 bases; nucleotides not matched to a gene: 10. For the CDR3, the DNA is TGTGCCAGCATGGGACAGGGGTGGTATATACAAGAGACCCAGTACTTC. This encodes CASMGQGWYIQETQYF.

This clone was seen just once. This sequence joins TRBV7-2 and TRBJ2-1, with TRBD2 matching 12 bases. Germline lookup yields CDR1 SGHTA and CDR2 FQGNSA. The length of the CDR3 is 17 residues. Losses at the gene ends were 5 bases for V and 7 bases for J; bases not matched to a gene: 12. CDR3: CASSQKGLAGGLNEQFF. CDR3 DNA sequence: TGTGCCAGCAGCCAAAAAGGGCTAGCGGGAGGGTTAAATGAGCAGTTCTTC. Using reference TRBV7-2 and TRBJ2-1 for the parts outside the CDR3, the full variable domain is GAGVSQSPSNKVTEKGKDVELRCDPISGHTALYWYRQSLGQGLEFLIYFQGNSAPDKSGLPSDRFSAERTGGSVSTLTIQRTQQEDSAVYLCASSQKGLAGGLNEQFFGPGTRLTVL.

V is TRBV7-5 and J is TRBJ1-5; TRBD1, as called in the table, went unchecked against the DNA. TRBV7-5 corresponds to a pseudogene. This CDR3 has 17 amino acids. CDR3 protein: CARSPRTHRWSNQPQHF. The CDR3, as DNA: TGTGCCAGAAGCCCGAGGACACATAGGTGGAGCAATCAGCCCCAGCATTTT.

This clone was seen more than once but under ten times. The V call is TRBV28, the J call TRBJ2-3; weak D call: TRBD2 (5 bases). The CDR3 sequence is 14 residues long. The germline V gene encodes CDR1 MDHEN and CDR2 SYDVKM. V gave up 4 bases and J gave up 2 bases, with 10 bases separating them. For the CDR3, the DNA is TGTGCCAGCAGTTCAGAGAGGGTCACAGATACGCAGTATTTT. The encoded protein is CASSSERVTDTQYF.

The V call is TRBV7-3, the J call TRBJ2-2; possibly TRBD1 for D (5 bases). Between the trimmed V and J ends, which lost 5 bases and 6 bases, there was a span of 13 bases. This CDR3 is built from 14 residues. CDR1 and CDR2 from the germline V gene are SGHTA and FQGTGA. CDR3 in DNA: TGTGCCAGCAGCGTAATGTGGGGCTCCGGGGAGCTGTTTTTT. Translating gives CASSVMWGSGELFF.

This chain's CDR3 is CASSKIGRGTGIYEQYF. Written as DNA, the CDR3 is TGTGCCAGCAGCAAAATAGGGCGTGGGACAGGGATCTACGAGCAGTACTTC. V is TRBV21-1 and J is TRBJ2-7; TRBD1 reflects the table's D call only, with no check against the DNA. TRBV21-1 is a pseudogene segment. The CDR3 length is 17 residues.

J is TRBJ2-2 and V is TRBV7-9; D call uncertain. The germline V gene has CDR1 SEHNR and CDR2 FQNEAQ (reference sequence). V was pared by 4 bases and J by 6 bases, with 15 bases between. The CDR3 sequence is 15 residues long. In nucleotides, the CDR3 is TGTGCCAGCAGCTCATGGAGAGAGGATTCCGGGGAGCTGTTTTTT. It is translated as CASSSWREDSGELFF.

The chain joins TRBV7-9 to TRBJ1-6, with a weak D call TRBD1 (5 bases). With 5 bases removed from V and 7 bases from J, the gap between germline ends came to 12 bases. Germline loops: CDR1 SEHNR, CDR2 FQNEAQ (reference sequence). The CDR3 runs to 14 residues. CDR3 bases: TGTGCCAGCAGCCCAGGGTTTGGGAATTCACCCCTCCACTTT. Translating gives CASSPGFGNSPLHF.

CDR3 sequence (DNA): TGCGCCAGCAGCTTCTCGGGAGGGGGGCTCTCCTACGAGCAGTACTTC. Protein: CASSFSGGGLSYEQYF. This chain joins TRBV4-3 and TRBJ2-7, with TRBD2 matching 8 bases. The CDR3 is made up of 16 amino acids. The J segment lost 0 bases and the V segment lost 5 bases, leaving 9 bases of the junction unmatched. Per the germline V gene, CDR1 is LGHNA and CDR2 is YSLEER.

This chain links TRBV4-3 with TRBJ2-7; 11 positions agree with TRBD2. Germline CDR1 is LGHNA and CDR2 is YSLEER. V shed 0 bases and J 2 bases; nucleotides not matched to a gene: 3. The CDR3 runs 16 residues. CDR3: CASSQEGTSGPYEQYF. The CDR3 nucleotides read TGCGCCAGCAGCCAAGAAGGGACTAGCGGACCCTACGAGCAGTACTTC.

V usage is TRBV4-3 and J usage is TRBJ1-5, with D hard to call. This CDR3 has 14 residues. The germline V gene has CDR1 LGHNA and CDR2 YSLEER. Trimming left V 3 bases short and J 6 bases short, with 12 bases between. CDR3 loop: CASSQNGEVQPQHF. The CDR3 nucleotides read TGCGCCAGCAGCCAGAACGGGGAGGTTCAGCCCCAGCATTTT.

The chain has TRBV4-2 and TRBJ2-1, with TRBD2 identical over 10 bases. Germline CDR1 LGHNA, CDR2 YNFKEQ. Trimming removed 0 bases from V and 6 bases from J; junction bases left unmatched: 8. The CDR3 runs to 17 residues. The CDR3 DNA is TGTGCCAGCAGCCAAGATCCCGGACTAGCGGTATCCAATGAGCAGTTCTTC. Translation gives CASSQDPGLAVSNEQFF.